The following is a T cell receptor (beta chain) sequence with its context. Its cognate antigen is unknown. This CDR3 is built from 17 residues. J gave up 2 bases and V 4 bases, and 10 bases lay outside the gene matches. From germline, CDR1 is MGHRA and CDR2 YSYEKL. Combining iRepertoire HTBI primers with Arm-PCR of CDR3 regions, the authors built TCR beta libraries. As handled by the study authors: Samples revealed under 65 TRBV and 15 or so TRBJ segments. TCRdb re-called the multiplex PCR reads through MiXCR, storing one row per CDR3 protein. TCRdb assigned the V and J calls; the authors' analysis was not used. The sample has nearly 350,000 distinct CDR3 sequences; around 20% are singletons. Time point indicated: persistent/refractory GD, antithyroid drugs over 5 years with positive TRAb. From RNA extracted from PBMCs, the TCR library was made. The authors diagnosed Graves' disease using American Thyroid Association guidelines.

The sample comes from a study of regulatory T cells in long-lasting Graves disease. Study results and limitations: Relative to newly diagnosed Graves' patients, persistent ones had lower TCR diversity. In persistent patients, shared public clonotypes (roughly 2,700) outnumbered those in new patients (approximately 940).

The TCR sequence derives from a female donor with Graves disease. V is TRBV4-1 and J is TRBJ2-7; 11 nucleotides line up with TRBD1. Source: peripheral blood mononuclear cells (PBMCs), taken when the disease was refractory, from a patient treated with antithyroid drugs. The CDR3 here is CASSRTGTGGSTYEQYF. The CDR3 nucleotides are TGCGCCAGCAGCCGCACCGGGACAGGGGGATCAACCTACGAGCAGTACTTC.